This T cell receptor beta chain was sequenced for a study of human T cells and chemical hapten exposure. On the study more broadly: DPC 0.01% went on the upper back by patch test, with reading at 6 days.

This clonotype showed up just a few times. The time point is: pre-sensitization, week 0. Treatment reported: therapeutic diphenylcyclopropenone sensitization with weekly scalp DPC. The study drew its donors from alopecia patients who were 18 to 70 years old and suitable for DPC. V was pared by 6 bases and J by 0 bases, with 13 bases of the junction left unmatched. The germline V gene has CDR1 DFQATT and CDR2 SNEGSKA (reference sequence). This CDR3 is built from 18 residues. Each CDR3 protein gets one entry after TCRdb re-called the RACE reads with MiXCR. The sample has some 300,000 distinct CDR3 sequences, about 5% seen once.

Sequenced here: whole blood, sampled in connection with sensitization to the hapten diphenylcyclopropenone (DPC). The origin of this receptor is a woman aged 18-29 years with alopecia areata. Some clones in this sample may be carry-over from other donors' samples. The rearrangement uses TRBV20-1 and TRBJ2-3, with TRBD2 matching 12 bases. The CDR3, as DNA: TGCAGTGCCTCACCCTGGGGGACTAGCGGGCCTAGCACAGATACGCAGTATTTT. Translation: CSASPWGTSGPSTDTQYF.